This is a list of T cell receptor beta chains from one sample in a study of type 1 regulatory T cells. From the reads, TCRdb called clonotypes with MiXCR, one entry per CDR3 protein. This sample yields approximately 90,000 distinct CDR3 sequences, of which 31% are seen a single time; approximately 2.2% belongs to the top ten. The sample consisted of CD4+ T cells, either the whole sample or a sorted fraction (not recorded which). The receptors stem from a human donor in good health. The CDR3 runs from the conserved cysteine through the conserved F or W. Fields, in order: V gene, J gene, clone size, CDR3 protein. Clone sizes are given selectively: once, few, many, or a class where the clone is expanded.

v_gene: TRBV27; j_gene: TRBJ2-7; abundance: -; CDR3aa: CASSRTFSQGATYEQYF
v_gene: TRBV7-9; j_gene: TRBJ1-2; abundance: few; CDR3aa: CASRGESGGYTF
v_gene: TRBV6-2/TRBV6-3; j_gene: TRBJ2-7; abundance: -; CDR3aa: CASTDRGLPYYEQYF
v_gene: TRBV28; j_gene: TRBJ2-1; abundance: few; CDR3aa: CASRLTSGRYNEQFF
v_gene: TRBV20-1; j_gene: TRBJ2-1; abundance: -; CDR3aa: CSAEGTSGSYHEQFF
v_gene: TRBV10-3; j_gene: TRBJ1-1; abundance: -; CDR3aa: CAISEEGTGGHAFF
v_gene: TRBV6-4; j_gene: TRBJ1-2; abundance: few; CDR3aa: CASRRDGADTYGYTF
v_gene: TRBV20-1; j_gene: TRBJ2-7; abundance: few; CDR3aa: CSAWEWASGSYEQYF
v_gene: TRBV7-2; j_gene: TRBJ2-1; abundance: -; CDR3aa: CASSPGLAEQFF
v_gene: TRBV7-8; j_gene: TRBJ2-4; abundance: -; CDR3aa: CASSYGRGQGKNIQYF
v_gene: TRBV7-6; j_gene: TRBJ2-1; abundance: -; CDR3aa: CASRAREWGNEQFF
v_gene: TRBV5-1; j_gene: TRBJ2-4; abundance: few; CDR3aa: CASSSSGLSQLTKNIQYF
v_gene: TRBV6-2/TRBV6-3; j_gene: TRBJ2-1; abundance: many; CDR3aa: CASSYSAPGGNEQFF
v_gene: TRBV10-3; j_gene: TRBJ2-7; abundance: few; CDR3aa: CAISDQGQGSYEQYF
v_gene: TRBV3-1; j_gene: TRBJ2-1; abundance: -; CDR3aa: CASSLVRDTEQFF
v_gene: TRBV7-8; j_gene: TRBJ1-2; abundance: few; CDR3aa: CASSLAQSFYGYTF
v_gene: TRBV9; j_gene: TRBJ2-3; abundance: -; CDR3aa: CASSVGWQDTQYF
v_gene: TRBV5-4; j_gene: TRBJ2-5; abundance: -; CDR3aa: CASSLNLGETQYF
v_gene: TRBV2; j_gene: TRBJ1-1; abundance: -; CDR3aa: CASSLLGQENTEAFF
v_gene: TRBV6-1; j_gene: TRBJ1-5; abundance: few; CDR3aa: CASNSGSRLTPQHF
v_gene: TRBV19; j_gene: TRBJ2-4; abundance: -; CDR3aa: CASSIERLAGGGENIQYF
v_gene: TRBV20-1; j_gene: TRBJ2-3; abundance: -; CDR3aa: CSAGASGTGDTQYF
v_gene: TRBV27; j_gene: TRBJ2-6; abundance: few; CDR3aa: CASSFAGAGANVLTF
v_gene: TRBV20-1; j_gene: TRBJ2-7; abundance: few; CDR3aa: CSARDLSGGSYEQYF
v_gene: TRBV29-1; j_gene: TRBJ1-2; abundance: few; CDR3aa: CSVGSAQGMGYGYTF
v_gene: TRBV9; j_gene: TRBJ2-7; abundance: few; CDR3aa: CASSETGTSEIYEQYF
v_gene: TRBV19; j_gene: TRBJ1-1; abundance: -; CDR3aa: CASSIGGSNTEAFF
v_gene: TRBV27; j_gene: TRBJ2-3; abundance: few; CDR3aa: CASSLSSVSGTRTDTQYF
v_gene: TRBV5-1; j_gene: TRBJ2-5; abundance: many; CDR3aa: CASSSVQGTETQYF
v_gene: TRBV20-1; j_gene: TRBJ1-5; abundance: few; CDR3aa: CSARDGQSNQPQHF
v_gene: TRBV7-2; j_gene: TRBJ1-2; abundance: -; CDR3aa: CASSASAANYGYTF
v_gene: TRBV20-1; j_gene: TRBJ1-6; abundance: many; CDR3aa: CSATQGNSPLHF
v_gene: TRBV7-9; j_gene: TRBJ2-7; abundance: many; CDR3aa: CASSLDSRERAEQYF
v_gene: TRBV7-9; j_gene: TRBJ2-1; abundance: few; CDR3aa: CASSRGLAGGAGNEQFF
v_gene: TRBV6-1; j_gene: TRBJ2-5; abundance: few; CDR3aa: CASSEVGGGTQYF
v_gene: TRBV19; j_gene: TRBJ1-6; abundance: -; CDR3aa: CASSIMENSPLHF
v_gene: TRBV6-5; j_gene: TRBJ2-7; abundance: -; CDR3aa: CASSYTGDEQYF
v_gene: TRBV7-2; j_gene: TRBJ2-3; abundance: few; CDR3aa: CASSLGLAGGTDTQYF
v_gene: TRBV10-1; j_gene: TRBJ2-1; abundance: -; CDR3aa: CASSALGLAGVAEQFF
v_gene: TRBV7-3; j_gene: TRBJ1-1; abundance: few; CDR3aa: CASSLNSRTEAFF
v_gene: TRBV29-1; j_gene: TRBJ1-2; abundance: many; CDR3aa: CSVEEPGFGYTF
v_gene: TRBV20-1; j_gene: TRBJ2-7; abundance: few; CDR3aa: CSARDRRGYEQYF
v_gene: TRBV15; j_gene: TRBJ1-5; abundance: few; CDR3aa: CATTTGGEPEQPQHF
v_gene: TRBV7-3; j_gene: TRBJ2-3; abundance: -; CDR3aa: CASSVLAGEADTQYF
v_gene: TRBV11-1; j_gene: TRBJ2-7; abundance: few; CDR3aa: CASSFNAGGAYEQYF
v_gene: TRBV7-2; j_gene: TRBJ2-5; abundance: few; CDR3aa: CASSPETTGRETQYF
v_gene: TRBV20-1; j_gene: TRBJ1-5; abundance: few; CDR3aa: CSATPGSSNQPQHF
v_gene: TRBV29-1; j_gene: TRBJ2-2; abundance: few; CDR3aa: CSVPAGGLNTGELFF
v_gene: TRBV6-2/TRBV6-3; j_gene: TRBJ1-6; abundance: -; CDR3aa: CASGPSDGPPYNSPLHF